Shown below are 6 T cell receptor beta chains from a single sample sequenced in a study of identical twins. From the 5' RACE reads, TCRdb called clonotypes with MiXCR, one entry per CDR3 protein. The sample consists of some 97,000 distinct CDR3 sequences, about 6% of them appearing once. Specimen: memory T cells sorted from blood. The origin of the receptors is a woman between 45 and 60 years old in good health.

This clonotype was observed many times. The gene calls are TRBV5-1 and TRBJ2-5; D is unresolved. This CDR3 contains 15 residues. The V end was cut by 0 bases, the J end by 1 base, with 10 bases between. Germline V CDR1 and CDR2: SGHRS, YFSETQ. DNA of the CDR3: TGCGCCAGCAGCTTGGGGTCAAAAATCCAAGAGACCCAGTACTTC. This codes for CASSLGSKIQETQYF.

V usage is TRBV12-3 or TRBV12-4 and J usage is TRBJ2-5; D is possibly TRBD1 (6 bases). V gave up 5 bases and J gave up 4 bases, with 23 bases separating them. The length of the CDR3 is 17 residues. Here the CDR3 DNA reads TGTGCCAGCAGTATTTCCCGGGTCAGGGGATTTTCAGAGACCCAGTACTTC. Translating it yields CASSISRVRGFSETQYF.

This clonotype was found a few times. As DNA, the CDR3 is TGCAGTGCTACCCCCGGGACTAGCGGATACTACGAGCAGTACTTC. This translates into CSATPGTSGYYEQYF. The rearrangement links TRBV20-1 to TRBJ2-7; 11 positions agree with TRBD2. Germline CDR1 reads DFQATT; CDR2 reads SNEGSKA (reference sequence). The CDR3 spans 15 residues. V was clipped by 4 bases and J by 3 bases; unmatched bases: 8.

This clonotype was observed many times. This rearrangement joins TRBV27 to TRBJ1-6, with D perhaps TRBD1 (6 bases). The CDR3 extends over 15 amino acids. V was trimmed by 4 bases and J by 6 bases, leaving 13 bases between them. CDR1 is MNHEY and CDR2 is SMNVEV in the germline V gene (reference sequence). CDR3 protein: CASSSIRGGNSPLHF. The CDR3 DNA reads TGTGCCAGCAGTTCCATCAGGGGTGGTAATTCACCCCTCCACTTT.

Many counts were recorded for this clonotype. V gene TRBV9 combines with J gene TRBJ2-7; possible D gene TRBD2, 5 bases. V was trimmed by 0 bases and J by 6 bases, leaving 16 bases between them. The CDR3 sequence is 15 residues long. Germline values: CDR1 SGDLS, CDR2 YYNGEE. The CDR3 loop reads CASSVDAIASREQYF. CDR3 DNA: TGTGCCAGCAGCGTAGACGCCATTGCTAGCCGCGAGCAGTACTTC.

This clonotype was counted many times. This chain uses TRBV6-5 with TRBJ2-7, with D unresolved. CDR3 length equals 14 residues. CDR1 MNHEY and CDR2 SVGAGI come from the germline V gene. Trimming cost V 0 bases and J 0 bases, with 6 bases left between them. The DNA of the CDR3 is TGTGCCAGCAGTTACTCCTGGACCTCCTACGAGCAGTACTTC. Translating it yields CASSYSWTSYEQYF.